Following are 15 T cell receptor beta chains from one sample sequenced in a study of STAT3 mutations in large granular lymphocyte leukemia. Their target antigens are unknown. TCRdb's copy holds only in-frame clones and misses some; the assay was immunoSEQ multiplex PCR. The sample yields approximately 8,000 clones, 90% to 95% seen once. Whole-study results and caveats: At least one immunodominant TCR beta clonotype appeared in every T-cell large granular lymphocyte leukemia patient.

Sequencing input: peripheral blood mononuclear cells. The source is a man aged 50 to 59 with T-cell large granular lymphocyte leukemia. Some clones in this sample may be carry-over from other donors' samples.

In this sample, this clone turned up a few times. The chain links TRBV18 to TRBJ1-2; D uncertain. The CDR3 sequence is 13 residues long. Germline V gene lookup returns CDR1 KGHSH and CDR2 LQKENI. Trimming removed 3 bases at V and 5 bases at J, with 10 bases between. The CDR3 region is CASSPLGSYGYTF. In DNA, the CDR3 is TGTGCCAGCTCACCTCTTGGGTCATATGGCTACACCTTC.

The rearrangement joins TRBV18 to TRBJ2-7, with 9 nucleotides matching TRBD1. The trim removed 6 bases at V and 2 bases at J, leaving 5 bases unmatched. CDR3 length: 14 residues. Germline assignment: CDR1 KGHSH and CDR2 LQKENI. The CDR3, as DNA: TGTGCCAGCTCGCTCGACAGGGGGACCTACGAGCAGTACTTC. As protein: CASSLDRGTYEQYF. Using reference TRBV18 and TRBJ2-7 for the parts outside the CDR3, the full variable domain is NAGVMQNPRHLVRRRGQEARLRCSPMKGHSHVYWYRQLPEEGLKFMVYLQKENIIDESGMPKERFSAEFPKEGPSILRIQQVVRGDSAAYFCASSLDRGTYEQYFGPGTRLTVT.

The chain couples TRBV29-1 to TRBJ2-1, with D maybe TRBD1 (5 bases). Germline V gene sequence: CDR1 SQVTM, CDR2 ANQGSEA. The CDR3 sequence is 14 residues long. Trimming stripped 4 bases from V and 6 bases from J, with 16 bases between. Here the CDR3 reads CSVASHRQPNEQFF. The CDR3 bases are TGCAGCGTTGCATCCCACAGGCAACCCAATGAGCAGTTCTTC.

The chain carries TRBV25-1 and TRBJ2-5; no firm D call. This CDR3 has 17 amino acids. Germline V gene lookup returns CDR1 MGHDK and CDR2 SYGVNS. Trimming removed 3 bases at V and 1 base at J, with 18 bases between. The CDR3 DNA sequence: TGTGCCAGCAGTGAGAATAAGGGCCTCCTTGCCCAAGAGACCCAGTACTTC. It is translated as CASSENKGLLAQETQYF.

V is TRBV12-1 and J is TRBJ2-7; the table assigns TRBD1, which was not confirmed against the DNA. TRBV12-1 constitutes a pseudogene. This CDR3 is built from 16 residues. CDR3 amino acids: CASSLLVGQEYWEQYF. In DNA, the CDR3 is TGTGCCAGCAGCCTCCTGGTGGGACAGGAGTATTGGGAGCAGTACTTC.

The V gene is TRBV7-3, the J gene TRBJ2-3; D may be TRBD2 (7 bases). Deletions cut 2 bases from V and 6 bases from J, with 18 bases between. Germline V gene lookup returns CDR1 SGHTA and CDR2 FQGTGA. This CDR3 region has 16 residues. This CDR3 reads CASSLQRGGIADTQYF. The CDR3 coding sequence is TGTGCCAGCAGCTTACAGAGGGGGGGCATTGCGGATACGCAGTATTTT.

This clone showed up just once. This CDR3 is CASSQSPYGLAGAETQYF. CDR3 nucleotides: TGCGCCAGCAGCCAATCCCCCTACGGACTAGCGGGAGCAGAGACCCAGTACTTC. This chain joins TRBV4-1 and TRBJ2-5, with 13 positions matching TRBD2. This CDR3 spans 18 amino acids. J lost 4 bases, V lost 2 bases, and 10 bases had no gene match. CDR1 MGHRA and CDR2 YSYEKL come from the germline V gene.

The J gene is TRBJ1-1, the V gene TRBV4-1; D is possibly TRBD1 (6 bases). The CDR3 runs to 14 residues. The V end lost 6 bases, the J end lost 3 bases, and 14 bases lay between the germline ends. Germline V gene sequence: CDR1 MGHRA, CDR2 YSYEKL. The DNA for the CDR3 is TGCGCCAGCAGTCCTGGGGGGCAGGACACTGAAGCTTTCTTT. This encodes CASSPGGQDTEAFF.

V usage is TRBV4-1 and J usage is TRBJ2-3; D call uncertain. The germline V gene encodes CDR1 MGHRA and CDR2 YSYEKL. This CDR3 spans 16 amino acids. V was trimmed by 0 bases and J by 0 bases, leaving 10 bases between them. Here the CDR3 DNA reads TGCGCCAGCAGCCAAGACGGAACAGCTAGCACAGATACGCAGTATTTT. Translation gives CASSQDGTASTDTQYF.

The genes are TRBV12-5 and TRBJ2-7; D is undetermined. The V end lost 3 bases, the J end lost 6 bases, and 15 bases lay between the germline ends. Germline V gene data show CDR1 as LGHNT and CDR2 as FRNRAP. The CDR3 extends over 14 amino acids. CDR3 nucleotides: TGTGCTAGTGGTTTTCTGGAGCGTCTCTCCGAGCAGTACTTC. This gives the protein CASGFLERLSEQYF. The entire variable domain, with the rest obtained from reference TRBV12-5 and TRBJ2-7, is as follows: DARVTQTPRHKVTEMGQEVTMRCQPILGHNTVFWYRQTMMQGLELLAYFRNRAPLDDSGMPKDRFSAEMPDATLATLKIQPSEPRDSAVYFCASGFLERLSEQYFGPGTRLTVT.

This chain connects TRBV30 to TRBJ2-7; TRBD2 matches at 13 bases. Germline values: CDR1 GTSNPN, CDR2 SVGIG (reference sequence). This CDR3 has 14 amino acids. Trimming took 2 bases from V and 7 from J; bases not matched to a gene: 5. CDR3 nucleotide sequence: TGTGCCTGGAGTAGGACTAGCGGGAGATTAGAGCAGTACTTC. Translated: CAWSRTSGRLEQYF.

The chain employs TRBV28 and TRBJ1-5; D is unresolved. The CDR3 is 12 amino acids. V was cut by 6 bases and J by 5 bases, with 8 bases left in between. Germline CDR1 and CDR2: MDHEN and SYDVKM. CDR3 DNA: TGTGCCAGCAGGGACGGGGATCAGCCCCAGCATTTT. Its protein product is CASRDGDQPQHF.

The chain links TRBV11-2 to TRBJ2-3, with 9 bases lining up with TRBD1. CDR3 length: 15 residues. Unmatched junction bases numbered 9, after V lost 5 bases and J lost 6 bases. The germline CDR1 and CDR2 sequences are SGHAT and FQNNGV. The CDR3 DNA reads TGTGCCAGCAGCGACTACAGGGGGCGCGGGGATACGCAGTATTTT. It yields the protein CASSDYRGRGDTQYF.

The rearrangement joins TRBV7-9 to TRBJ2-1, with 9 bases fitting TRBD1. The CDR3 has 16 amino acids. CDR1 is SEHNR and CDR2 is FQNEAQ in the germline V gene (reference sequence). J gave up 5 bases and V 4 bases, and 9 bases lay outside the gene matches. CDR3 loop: CASSSAEGTGHNEQFF. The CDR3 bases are TGTGCCAGCAGCTCTGCCGAAGGGACAGGGCACAATGAGCAGTTCTTC.

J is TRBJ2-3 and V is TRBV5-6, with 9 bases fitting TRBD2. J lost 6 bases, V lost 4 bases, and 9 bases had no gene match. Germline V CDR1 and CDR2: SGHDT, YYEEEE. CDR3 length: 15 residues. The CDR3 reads CASSGREGVRDTQYF. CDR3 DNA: TGTGCCAGCAGCGGGCGGGAGGGGGTCCGGGATACGCAGTATTTT.